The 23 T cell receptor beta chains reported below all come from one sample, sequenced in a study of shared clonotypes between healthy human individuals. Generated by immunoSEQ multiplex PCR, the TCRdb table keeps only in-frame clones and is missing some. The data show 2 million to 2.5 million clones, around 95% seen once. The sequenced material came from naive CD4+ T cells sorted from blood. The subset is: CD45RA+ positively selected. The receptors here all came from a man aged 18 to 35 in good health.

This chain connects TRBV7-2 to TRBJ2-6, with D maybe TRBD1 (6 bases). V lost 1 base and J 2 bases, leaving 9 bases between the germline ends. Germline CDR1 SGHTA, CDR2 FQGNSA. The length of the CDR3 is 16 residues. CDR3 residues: CASSLVGGTGANVLTF. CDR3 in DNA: TGTGCCAGCAGCTTAGTTGGGGGCACTGGGGCCAACGTCCTGACTTTC.

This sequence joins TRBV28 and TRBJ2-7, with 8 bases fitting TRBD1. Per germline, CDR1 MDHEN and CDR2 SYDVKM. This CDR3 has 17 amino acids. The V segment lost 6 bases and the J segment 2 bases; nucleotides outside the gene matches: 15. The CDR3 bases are TGTGCCAGCAGCAGGAAGGGACAGGCCCACCTCGCCTACGAGCAGTACTTC. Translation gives CASSRKGQAHLAYEQYF. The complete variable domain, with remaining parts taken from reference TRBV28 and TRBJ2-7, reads DVKVTQSSRYLVKRTGEKVFLECVQDMDHENMFWYRQDPGLGLRLIYFSYDVKMKEKGDIPEGYSVSREKKERFSLILESASTNQTSMYLCASSRKGQAHLAYEQYFGPGTRLTVT.

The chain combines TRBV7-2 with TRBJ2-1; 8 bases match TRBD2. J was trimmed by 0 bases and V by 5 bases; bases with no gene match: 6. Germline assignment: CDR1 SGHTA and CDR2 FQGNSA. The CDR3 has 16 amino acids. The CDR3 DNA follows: TGTGCCAGCAGCCTTCTCAGCGGGAGCTCCTACAATGAGCAGTTCTTC. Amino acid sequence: CASSLLSGSSYNEQFF.

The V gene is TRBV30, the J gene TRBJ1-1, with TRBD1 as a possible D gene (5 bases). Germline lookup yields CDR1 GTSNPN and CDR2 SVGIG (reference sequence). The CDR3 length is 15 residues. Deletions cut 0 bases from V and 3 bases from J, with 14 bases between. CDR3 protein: CAWSVPGPGHTEAFF. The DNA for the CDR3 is TGTGCCTGGAGTGTCCCAGGGCCGGGGCACACTGAAGCTTTCTTT.

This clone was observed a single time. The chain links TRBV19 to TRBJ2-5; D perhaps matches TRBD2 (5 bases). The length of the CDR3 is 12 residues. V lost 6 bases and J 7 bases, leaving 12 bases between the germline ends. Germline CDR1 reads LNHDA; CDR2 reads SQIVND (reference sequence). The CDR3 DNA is TGTGCCAGTAGAAACTCCGGAGGGACCCAGTACTTC. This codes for CASRNSGGTQYF.

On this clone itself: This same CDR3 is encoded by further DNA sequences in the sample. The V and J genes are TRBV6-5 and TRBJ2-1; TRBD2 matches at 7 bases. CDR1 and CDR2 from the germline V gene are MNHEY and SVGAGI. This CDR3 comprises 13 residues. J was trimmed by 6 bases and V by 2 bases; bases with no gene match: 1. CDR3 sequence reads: CASSYGGGNEQFF. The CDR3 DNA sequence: TGTGCCAGCAGTTACGGGGGGGGCAATGAGCAGTTCTTC.

The CDR3 sequence is CSVEENLRYDTQYF. CDR3 DNA: TGCAGCGTTGAGGAAAACTTAAGATACGATACGCAGTATTTT. This chain connects TRBV29-1 to TRBJ2-3; D is ambiguous. CDR1 is SQVTM, CDR2 ANQGSEA, per germline. CDR3 length equals 14 residues. V was shortened by 3 bases and J by 6 bases, with 16 bases between the two germline ends.

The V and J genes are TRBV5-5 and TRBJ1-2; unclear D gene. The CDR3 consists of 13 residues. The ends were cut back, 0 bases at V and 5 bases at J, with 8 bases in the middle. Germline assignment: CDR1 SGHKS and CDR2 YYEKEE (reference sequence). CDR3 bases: TGTGCCAGCAGCTTGGAGCCGGCTTATGGCTACACCTTC. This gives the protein CASSLEPAYGYTF.

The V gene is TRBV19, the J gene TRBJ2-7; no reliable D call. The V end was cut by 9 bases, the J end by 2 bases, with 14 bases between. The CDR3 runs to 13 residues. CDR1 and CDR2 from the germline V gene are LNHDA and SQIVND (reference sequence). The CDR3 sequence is CASAGALTYEQYF. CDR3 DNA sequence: TGTGCCAGCGCAGGAGCACTAACCTACGAGCAGTACTTC.

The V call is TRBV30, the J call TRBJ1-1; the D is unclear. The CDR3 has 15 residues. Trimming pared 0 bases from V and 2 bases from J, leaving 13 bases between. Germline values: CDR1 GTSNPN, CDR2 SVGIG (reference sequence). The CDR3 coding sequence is TGTGCCTGGAGTGTTCCACCGGGGATCAACACTGAAGCTTTCTTT. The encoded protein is CAWSVPPGINTEAFF.

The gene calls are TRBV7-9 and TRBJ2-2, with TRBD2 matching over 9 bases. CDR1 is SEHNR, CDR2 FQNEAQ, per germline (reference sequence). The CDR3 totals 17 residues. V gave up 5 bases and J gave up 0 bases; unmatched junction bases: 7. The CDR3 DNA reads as TGTGCCAGCAGCCCACGACTAGCGGACGCGAACACCGGGGAGCTGTTTTTT. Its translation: CASSPRLADANTGELFF.

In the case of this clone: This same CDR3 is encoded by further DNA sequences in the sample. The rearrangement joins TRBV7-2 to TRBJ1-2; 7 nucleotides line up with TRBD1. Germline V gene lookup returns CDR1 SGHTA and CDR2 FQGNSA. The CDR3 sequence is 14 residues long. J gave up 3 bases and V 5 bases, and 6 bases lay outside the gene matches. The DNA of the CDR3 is TGTGCCAGCAGCCCCAGACAGGGCTACTATGGCTACACCTTC. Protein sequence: CASSPRQGYYGYTF.

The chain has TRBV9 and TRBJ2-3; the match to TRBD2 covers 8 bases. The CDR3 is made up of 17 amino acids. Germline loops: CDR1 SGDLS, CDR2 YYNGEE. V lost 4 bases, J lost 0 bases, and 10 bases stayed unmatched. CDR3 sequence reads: CASSPSVLAGSTDTQYF. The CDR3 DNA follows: TGTGCCAGCAGCCCATCGGTGTTAGCGGGAAGCACAGATACGCAGTATTTT.

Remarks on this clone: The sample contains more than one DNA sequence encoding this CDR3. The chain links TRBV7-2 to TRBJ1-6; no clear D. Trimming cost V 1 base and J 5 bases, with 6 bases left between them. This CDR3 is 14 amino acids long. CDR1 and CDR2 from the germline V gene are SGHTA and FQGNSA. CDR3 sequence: CASSLGANNSPLHF. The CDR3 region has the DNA TGTGCCAGCAGCTTAGGCGCAAATAATTCACCCCTCCACTTT.

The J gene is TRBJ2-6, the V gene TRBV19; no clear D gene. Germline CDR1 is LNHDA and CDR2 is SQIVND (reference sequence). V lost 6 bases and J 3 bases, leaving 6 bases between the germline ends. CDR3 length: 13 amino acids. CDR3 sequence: CASREVGANVLTF. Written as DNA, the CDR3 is TGTGCCAGTAGGGAAGTTGGGGCCAACGTCCTGACTTTC. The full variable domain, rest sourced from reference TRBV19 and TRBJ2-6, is DGGITQSPKYLFRKEGQNVTLSCEQNLNHDAMYWYRQDPGQGLRLIYYSQIVNDFQKGDIAEGYSVSREKKESFPLTVTSAQKNPTAFYLCASREVGANVLTFGAGSRLTVL.

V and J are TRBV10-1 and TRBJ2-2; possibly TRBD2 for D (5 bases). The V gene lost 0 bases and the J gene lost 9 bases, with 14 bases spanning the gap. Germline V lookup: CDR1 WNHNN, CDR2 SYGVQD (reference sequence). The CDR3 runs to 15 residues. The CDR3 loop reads CASSESGGLLRELFF. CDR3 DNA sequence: TGCGCCAGCAGTGAGTCCGGAGGCCTGTTGAGGGAGCTGTTTTTT.

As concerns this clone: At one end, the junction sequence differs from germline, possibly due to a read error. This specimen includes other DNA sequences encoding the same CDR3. The CDR3 sequence is CASSLGGYGYTF. The CDR3 nucleotides are TGTGCCAGCAGTTTAGGAGGTTATGGTTACACCTTC. This chain joins TRBV28 and TRBJ1-2; D is unclear. CDR3 size: 12 residues. The V gene's germline CDR1 is MDHEN and CDR2 SYDVKM.

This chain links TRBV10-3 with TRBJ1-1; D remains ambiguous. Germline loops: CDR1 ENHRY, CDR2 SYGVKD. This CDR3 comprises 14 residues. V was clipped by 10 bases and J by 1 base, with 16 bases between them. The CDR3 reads CATRMAIQNTEAFF. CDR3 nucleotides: TGTGCCACCCGGATGGCGATACAGAACACTGAAGCTTTCTTT.

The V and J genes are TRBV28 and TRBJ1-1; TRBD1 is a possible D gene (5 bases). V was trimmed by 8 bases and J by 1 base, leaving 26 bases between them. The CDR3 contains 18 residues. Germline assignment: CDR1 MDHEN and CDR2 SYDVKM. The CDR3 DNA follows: TGTGCCAGCTCCGAACCCCAAGGGGTGGGGCAGCCGAACACTGAAGCTTTCTTT. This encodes CASSEPQGVGQPNTEAFF.

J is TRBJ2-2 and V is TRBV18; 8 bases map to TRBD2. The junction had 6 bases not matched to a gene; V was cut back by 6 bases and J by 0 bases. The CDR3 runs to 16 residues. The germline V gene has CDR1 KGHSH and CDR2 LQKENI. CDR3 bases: TGTGCCAGCTCGGCAACTAGCGGATCGAACACCGGGGAGCTGTTTTTT. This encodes CASSATSGSNTGELFF.

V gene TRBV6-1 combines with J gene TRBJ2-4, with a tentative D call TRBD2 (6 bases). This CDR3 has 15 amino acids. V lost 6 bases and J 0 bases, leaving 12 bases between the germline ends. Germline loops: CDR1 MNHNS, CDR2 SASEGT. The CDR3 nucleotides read TGTGCCAGCAGCGCCGGGACTTTAGCCAAAAACATTCAGTACTTC. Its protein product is CASSAGTLAKNIQYF.

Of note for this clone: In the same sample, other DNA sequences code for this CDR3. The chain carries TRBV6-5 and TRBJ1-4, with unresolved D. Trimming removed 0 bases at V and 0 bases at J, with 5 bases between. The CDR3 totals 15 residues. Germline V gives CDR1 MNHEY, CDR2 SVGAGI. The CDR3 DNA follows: TGTGCCAGCAGTTACTCGACCGCAACTAATGAAAAACTGTTTTTT. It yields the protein CASSYSTATNEKLFF.

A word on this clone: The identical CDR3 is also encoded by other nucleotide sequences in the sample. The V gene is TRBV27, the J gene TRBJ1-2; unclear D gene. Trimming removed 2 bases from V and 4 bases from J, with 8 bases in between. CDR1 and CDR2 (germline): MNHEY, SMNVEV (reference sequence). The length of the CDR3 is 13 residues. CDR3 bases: TGTGCCAGCAGTTTACGGGGAGTCTATGGCTACACCTTC. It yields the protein CASSLRGVYGYTF.